These 18 T cell receptor beta chains originate from one sample sequenced in a study of blood T cell repertoires in COVID-19. Libraries were prepared by immunoSEQ multiplex PCR; TCRdb keeps only in-frame clonotypes and omits some of them. The profile shows about 290,000 clones, roughly 89% of them singletons. What was sequenced was peripheral blood. The origin of the receptors is a woman in her thirties or forties who had recovered from COVID-19.

The chain has TRBV3-1 (or the pseudogene TRBV3-2) and TRBJ1-6; D is unclear. V shed 4 bases and J shed 5 bases, with 3 bases lying between them. This CDR3 has 12 residues. CDR1 LGHDT and CDR2 YNNKEL come from the germline V gene (reference sequence). CDR3 amino acids: CASSRDNSPLHF. The CDR3 DNA follows: TGTGCCAGCAGCCGAGATAATTCACCCCTCCACTTT.

This chain connects TRBV5-1 to TRBJ2-5, with D maybe TRBD2 (6 bases). The CDR3 has 15 residues. V was trimmed by 0 bases and J by 2 bases, leaving 11 bases between them. Germline-derived CDR1 and CDR2 are SGHRS and YFSETQ. Here the CDR3 DNA reads TGCGCCAGCAGCTTGGTGGCGGGACCTCAAGAGACCCAGTACTTC. This sequence encodes CASSLVAGPQETQYF.

The chain couples TRBV10-3 to TRBJ1-3; a weak D match, TRBD1 (6 bases). Germline V CDR1 and CDR2: ENHRY, SYGVKD. The CDR3 runs to 12 residues. Deletions cut 11 bases from V and 1 base from J, with 9 bases between. This CDR3 reads CAVTGSGNTIYF. For the CDR3, the DNA is TGTGCCGTAACAGGGTCTGGAAACACCATATATTTT.

The CDR3 reads CASRGLALEQYF. As DNA, the CDR3 is TGTGCCAGCAGAGGACTAGCGTTGGAGCAGTACTTC. The chain uses TRBV6-5 and TRBJ2-7; TRBD2 matches 9 bases. After removal of 6 bases from V and 7 bases from J, the junction contained 4 bases not matched to a gene. Germline V gives CDR1 MNHEY, CDR2 SVGAGI. The CDR3 spans 12 residues.

This chain links TRBV10-3 with TRBJ2-1; 10 nucleotides agree with TRBD1. Germline loops: CDR1 ENHRY, CDR2 SYGVKD. V trimming: 6 bases; J trimming: 9 bases; junction bases outside the gene matches: 8. This CDR3 is built from 14 residues. This CDR3 is CAISRDRGGAEQFF. CDR3 bases: TGTGCCATCAGCCGGGACAGGGGAGGTGCTGAGCAGTTCTTC.

DNA of the CDR3: TGTGCCAGCAGCCCCCAGGGGGTGAGCTCCTACGAGCAGTACTTC. It encodes CASSPQGVSSYEQYF. The V gene is TRBV28, the J gene TRBJ2-7, with TRBD1 matching over 7 bases. The CDR3 has 15 amino acids. CDR1 is MDHEN, CDR2 SYDVKM, per germline. The junction had 8 bases not matched to a gene; V was cut back by 6 bases and J by 0 bases. Full variable domain (outside the CDR3, taken from reference TRBV28 and TRBJ2-7): DVKVTQSSRYLVKRTGEKVFLECVQDMDHENMFWYRQDPGLGLRLIYFSYDVKMKEKGDIPEGYSVSREKKERFSLILESASTNQTSMYLCASSPQGVSSYEQYFGPGTRLTVT.

This chain connects TRBV24-1 to TRBJ1-5; 10 nucleotides line up with TRBD1. This CDR3 comprises 19 residues. In germline, CDR1 is KGHDR, CDR2 SFDVKD. V lost 2 bases to trimming and J lost 2 bases; unmatched junction nucleotides: 11. In DNA form, the CDR3 reads TGTGCCACCAGTGATTCACCCGGGACAGGGGAATGGGGCAATCAGCCCCAGCATTTT. It codes for CATSDSPGTGEWGNQPQHF.

The chain has TRBV7-2 and TRBJ2-3; D not resolved. Germline CDR1 SGHTA, CDR2 FQGNSA. Between the trimmed V and J ends, which lost 5 bases and 6 bases, there was a span of 18 bases. The CDR3 runs to 15 residues. In DNA, the CDR3 is TGTGCCAGCAGCCGCGATGCGGCTTCCATGGATACGCAGTATTTT. Translating it yields CASSRDAASMDTQYF.

The genes are TRBV6-2 or TRBV6-3 and TRBJ2-5; 12 bases align to TRBD2. V gave up 2 bases and J gave up 2 bases; unmatched junction bases: 15. Germline CDR1 is MNHEY and CDR2 is SVGEGT. CDR3 size: 20 residues. CDR3 loop: CASSYRSGLAGTRAQETQYF. CDR3 DNA: TGTGCCAGCAGTTACAGGTCTGGACTAGCGGGAACAAGGGCGCAAGAGACCCAGTACTTC.

This chain uses TRBV3-1 (or the pseudogene TRBV3-2) with TRBJ2-3; TRBD1 agrees at 9 bases. Trimming removed 4 bases from V and 5 bases from J; junction bases left unmatched: 7. Germline values: CDR1 LGHDT, CDR2 YNNKEL (reference sequence). This CDR3 is 15 amino acids long. The CDR3 sequence: CASSPGQGSLDTQYF. The CDR3 coding sequence is TGTGCCAGCAGCCCGGGACAGGGCAGTTTAGATACGCAGTATTTT.

The chain employs TRBV7-9 and TRBJ1-2; D not resolved. The CDR3 loop spans 12 amino acids. The ends were cut back, 8 bases at V and 6 bases at J, with 13 bases in the middle. CDR1 is SEHNR and CDR2 is FQNEAQ in the germline V gene (reference sequence). In DNA, the CDR3 is TGTGCCAGCCCCATCGGGTCGAATGGCTACACCTTC. This encodes CASPIGSNGYTF.

The sample holds one count of this clone. The gene calls are TRBV6-6 and TRBJ2-7; TRBD2 matches 7 bases. CDR1 is MNHNY and CDR2 is SVGAGI in the germline V gene (reference sequence). Trimming took 6 bases from V and 4 from J; bases not matched to a gene: 12. This CDR3 is 15 amino acids long. CDR3 in DNA: TGTGCCAGCAGCCCCGTCGCTAGCGGAGAATACGAGCAGTACTTC. Translating it yields CASSPVASGEYEQYF.

The chain combines TRBV19 with TRBJ1-6; D ambiguous. This CDR3 region has 14 residues. The ends were cut back, 7 bases at V and 8 bases at J, with 15 bases in the middle. Germline V CDR1 and CDR2: LNHDA, SQIVND (reference sequence). The CDR3 nucleotides are TGTGCCAGTACCTCTAACCCCCCGTATTCACCCCTCCACTTT. This translates into CASTSNPPYSPLHF. The whole variable domain, remainder taken from reference TRBV19 and TRBJ1-6, is DGGITQSPKYLFRKEGQNVTLSCEQNLNHDAMYWYRQDPGQGLRLIYYSQIVNDFQKGDIAEGYSVSREKKESFPLTVTSAQKNPTAFYLCASTSNPPYSPLHFGNGTRLTVT.

The V gene is TRBV28, the J gene TRBJ1-5; D possibly corresponds to TRBD1 (5 bases). V was pared by 3 bases and J by 7 bases, with 7 bases between. There are 12 residues in the CDR3. Germline V gene data show CDR1 as MDHEN and CDR2 as SYDVKM. The CDR3: CASSLKGQPQHF. DNA of the CDR3: TGTGCCAGCAGTTTGAAGGGGCAGCCCCAGCATTTT.

V gene TRBV15 combines with J gene TRBJ1-6; possibly TRBD1 for D (5 bases). The V end was cut by 1 base, the J end by 8 bases, with 18 bases between. Germline loops: CDR1 LNHNV, CDR2 YYDKDF (reference sequence). The CDR3 is made up of 17 amino acids. In DNA form, the CDR3 reads TGTGCCACCAGCAGAGGGAATAGGGGCGATTGGGATTCACCCCTCCACTTT. This codes for CATSRGNRGDWDSPLHF.

This chain uses TRBV7-9 with TRBJ2-7; maybe TRBD2 (5 bases). V shed 0 bases and J shed 2 bases, with 8 bases lying between them. Looked up from germline, CDR1 is SEHNR and CDR2 is FQNEAQ (reference sequence). The CDR3 sequence is 14 residues long. CDR3 coding DNA: TGTGCCAGCAGCTTAGCTCTCGGGACCTACGAGCAGTACTTC. Protein product: CASSLALGTYEQYF.

The rearrangement links TRBV6-4 to TRBJ2-1; the D gene is possibly TRBD1 (5 bases). The V end was cut by 6 bases, the J end by 5 bases, with 14 bases between. CDR3 size: 14 residues. Germline-derived CDR1 and CDR2 are MRHNA and SNTAGT. The CDR3 sequence is CASRPAGSDNEQFF. CDR3 sequence (DNA): TGTGCCAGCAGGCCCGCAGGGTCGGACAATGAGCAGTTCTTC.

The chain uses TRBV5-6 and TRBJ1-1, with D perhaps TRBD1 (5 bases). The CDR3 totals 14 residues. V gave up 4 bases and J gave up 10 bases, with 20 bases separating them. In germline, CDR1 is SGHDT, CDR2 YYEEEE. The CDR3 loop is CASSGLDRYDGAFF. CDR3 coding DNA: TGTGCCAGCAGCGGGCTAGACAGATACGACGGAGCTTTCTTT.